This T cell receptor (beta chain) was captured in a study of shared clonotypes between healthy human individuals. Only a few counts were recorded for this clone. Its antigen is currently unknown. Study-level findings and limits: Non-shared clonotypes showed lower generation probabilities than clonotypes common to all four donors.

Genomic DNA belonging to each subset was distributed in equal measure over several immunoSEQ plates. How the authors handled the data: Filtering differed, since immunoSEQ gave only junction sequences and no quality scores. The assay was immunoSEQ multiplex PCR, and TCRdb's table has in-frame clones only and misses some. That table supplies the V and J calls and clone size; D and trimming were determined from the DNA. The sample yields roughly 1,500,000 clones, approximately 98.5% seen once. Germline CDR1 is SNHLY and CDR2 is FYNNEI. V was cut by 0 bases and J by 5 bases, with 2 bases left in between. CDR3 length: 11 amino acids.

The sample comprised naive CD4+ T cells sorted from blood. Described subset: CD45RA+ positively selected. The V call is TRBV2, the J call TRBJ2-7, with D unclear. This receptor was taken from a man younger than 45 in good health. CDR3 nucleotides: TGTGCCAGCAGTGAAGCCCACGAGCAGTACTTC. It is translated as CASSEAHEQYF.